Presented here are 6 T cell receptor beta chains from one specimen sequenced in a study of neoadjuvant anti-PD-1 for oral cavity cancer. Time point here: after neoadjuvant nivolumab, at surgical resection. Clones were read by immunoSEQ multiplex PCR, and TCRdb kept only the in-frame ones, dropping some. The table records roughly 36,000 clones, around 38% of them present only once. Material: tumor tissue, obtained after nivolumab (anti-PD-1) treatment. These receptors came from a person aged 40-85 years with oral cavity squamous cell carcinoma.

CDR3 nucleotides: TGTGCCAGCAGGAGTGGGTTAGCGGGGAGCACAGATACGCAGTATTTT. Encoded protein: CASRSGLAGSTDTQYF. V and J are TRBV9 and TRBJ2-3, with 8 bases lining up with TRBD2. This CDR3 is 16 amino acids long. Trimming took 5 bases from V and 0 from J; bases not matched to a gene: 8. Germline values: CDR1 SGDLS, CDR2 YYNGEE.

The chain recombines TRBV5-4 with TRBJ2-7, with TRBD1 matching 9 bases. This CDR3 region has 15 residues. V was clipped by 4 bases and J by 3 bases; unmatched bases: 8. Looked up from germline, CDR1 is SGHNT and CDR2 is YYREEE (reference sequence). The CDR3 nucleotides are TGTGCCAGCAGCACTCGGACAGGGGTCGGCTACGAGCAGTACTTC. It specifies CASSTRTGVGYEQYF.

The rearrangement joins TRBV5-6 to TRBJ2-1; D is undetermined. Trimming took 3 bases from V and 9 from J, leaving 7 bases between them. The CDR3 extends over 11 amino acids. Germline CDR1 reads SGHDT; CDR2 reads YYEEEE. The CDR3 is CASSYLAEQFF. The CDR3 bases are TGTGCCAGCAGCTACCTCGCTGAGCAGTTCTTC.

CDR3 residues: CASSAWDRGYRNYGYTF. The DNA of the CDR3 is TGTGCCAGCAGTGCTTGGGACAGGGGGTATCGTAACTATGGCTACACCTTC. The V gene is TRBV25-1, the J gene TRBJ1-2; 11 bases are shared with TRBD1. The germline gives CDR1 MGHDK, CDR2 SYGVNS. CDR3 length: 17 amino acids. V was clipped by 4 bases and J by 1 base; unmatched bases: 8.

The chain has TRBV2 and TRBJ1-5; TRBD1 matches at 11 bases. The CDR3 has 15 residues. Per germline, CDR1 SNHLY and CDR2 FYNNEI. After removal of 6 bases from V and 3 bases from J, the junction contained 4 bases not matched to a gene. CDR3 nucleotide sequence: TGTGCCAGCAGGAGGGACAGGGGGGTCAATCAGCCCCAGCATTTT. Its translation is CASRRDRGVNQPQHF.

For the CDR3, the DNA is TGTGCCAGCTCACCATTAGAACTAGCGGGAGATACGCAGTATTTT. It specifies CASSPLELAGDTQYF. The chain is built from TRBV18 and TRBJ2-3; the match to TRBD2 covers 9 bases. Per germline, CDR1 KGHSH and CDR2 LQKENI. V shed 2 bases and J 5 bases; nucleotides not matched to a gene: 5. The CDR3 covers 15 residues.